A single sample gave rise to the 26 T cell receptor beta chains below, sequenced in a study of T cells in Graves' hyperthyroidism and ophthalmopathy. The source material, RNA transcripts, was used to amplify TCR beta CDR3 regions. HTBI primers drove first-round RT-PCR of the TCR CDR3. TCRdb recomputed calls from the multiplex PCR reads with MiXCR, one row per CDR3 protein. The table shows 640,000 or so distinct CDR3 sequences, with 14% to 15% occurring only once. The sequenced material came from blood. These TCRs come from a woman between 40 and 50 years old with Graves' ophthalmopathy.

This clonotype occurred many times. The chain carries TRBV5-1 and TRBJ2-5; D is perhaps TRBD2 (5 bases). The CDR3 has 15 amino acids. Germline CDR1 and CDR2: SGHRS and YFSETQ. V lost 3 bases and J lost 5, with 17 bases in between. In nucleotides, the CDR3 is TGCGCCAGCAGCTCCCGAGAGGGTCTAGGGGAGACCCAGTACTTC. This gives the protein CASSSREGLGETQYF.

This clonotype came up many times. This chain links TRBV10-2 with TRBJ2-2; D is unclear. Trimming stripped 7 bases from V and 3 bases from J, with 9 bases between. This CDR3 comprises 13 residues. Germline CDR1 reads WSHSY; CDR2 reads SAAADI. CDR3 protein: CASTVGYTGELFF. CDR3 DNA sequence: TGCGCCAGCACCGTAGGGTACACCGGGGAGCTGTTTTTT.

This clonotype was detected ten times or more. CDR3 residues: CASSPPRGLDYEQYF. As DNA, the CDR3 is TGTGCCAGCAGCCCTCCCCGGGGATTAGATTACGAGCAGTACTTC. This chain uses TRBV28 with TRBJ2-7; tentative D call: TRBD2 (5 bases). The ends were cut back, 6 bases at V and 4 bases at J, with 19 bases in the middle. The CDR3 is made up of 15 amino acids. Germline loops: CDR1 MDHEN, CDR2 SYDVKM.

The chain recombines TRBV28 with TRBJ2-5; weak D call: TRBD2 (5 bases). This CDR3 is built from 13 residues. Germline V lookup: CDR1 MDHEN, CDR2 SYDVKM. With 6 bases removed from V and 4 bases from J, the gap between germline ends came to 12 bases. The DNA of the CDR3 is TGTGCCAGCAGGGACTCCCAGGCAGAGACCCAGTACTTC. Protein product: CASRDSQAETQYF.

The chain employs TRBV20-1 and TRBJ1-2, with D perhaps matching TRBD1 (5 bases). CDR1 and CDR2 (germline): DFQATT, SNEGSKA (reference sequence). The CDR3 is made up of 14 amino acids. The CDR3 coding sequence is TGCACCCCACTCCCCCGGGGGGTAGGCTATGGCTACACCTTC. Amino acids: CTPLPRGVGYGYTF.

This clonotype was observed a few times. The chain's CDR3 is CASSDREETQYF. The CDR3 DNA reads as TGTGCCAGCAGCGACAGGGAGGAGACCCAGTACTTC. The chain carries TRBV2 and TRBJ2-5; 7 bases are shared with TRBD1. This CDR3 contains 12 residues. V gave up 6 bases and J gave up 5 bases; unmatched junction bases: 3. Germline V gene sequence: CDR1 SNHLY, CDR2 FYNNEI.

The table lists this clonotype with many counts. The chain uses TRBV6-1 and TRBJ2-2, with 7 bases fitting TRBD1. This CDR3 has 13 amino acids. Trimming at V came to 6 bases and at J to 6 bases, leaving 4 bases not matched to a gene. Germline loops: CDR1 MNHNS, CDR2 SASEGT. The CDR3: CASRDRVAGELFF. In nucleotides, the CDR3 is TGTGCCAGCAGAGACAGGGTCGCCGGGGAGCTGTTTTTT.

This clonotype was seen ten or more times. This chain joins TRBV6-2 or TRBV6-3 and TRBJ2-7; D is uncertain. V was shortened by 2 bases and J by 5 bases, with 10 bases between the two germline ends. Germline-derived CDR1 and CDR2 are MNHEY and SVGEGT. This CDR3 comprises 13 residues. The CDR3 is CASSYTIRNEQYF. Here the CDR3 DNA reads TGTGCCAGCAGTTACACCATTCGCAACGAGCAGTACTTC.

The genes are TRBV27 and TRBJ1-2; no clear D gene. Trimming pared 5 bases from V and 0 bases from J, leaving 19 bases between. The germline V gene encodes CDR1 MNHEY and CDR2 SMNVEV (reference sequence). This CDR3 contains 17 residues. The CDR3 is CASSRSRTGPANYGYTF. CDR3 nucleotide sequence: TGTGCCAGCAGTCGTAGTAGGACGGGCCCAGCTAACTATGGCTACACCTTC.

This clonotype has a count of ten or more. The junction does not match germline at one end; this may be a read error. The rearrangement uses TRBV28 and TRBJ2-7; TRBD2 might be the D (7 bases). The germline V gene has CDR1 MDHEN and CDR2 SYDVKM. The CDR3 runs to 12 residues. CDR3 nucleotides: TGCGCCAGCAGCTTGGCGGGGGCCGAGCAGTACTTC. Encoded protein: CASSLAGAEQYF.

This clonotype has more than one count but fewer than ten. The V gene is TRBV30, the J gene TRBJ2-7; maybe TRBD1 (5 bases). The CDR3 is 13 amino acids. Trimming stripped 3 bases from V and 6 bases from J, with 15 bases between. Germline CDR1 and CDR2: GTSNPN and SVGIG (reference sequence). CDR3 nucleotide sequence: TGTGCCTGGAGGTACCAGGGTTCAGGCGAGCAGTACTTC. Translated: CAWRYQGSGEQYF. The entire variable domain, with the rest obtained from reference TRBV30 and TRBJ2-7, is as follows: SQTIHQWPATLVQPVGSPLSLECTVEGTSNPNLYWYRQAAGRGLQLLFYSVGIGQISSEVPQNLSASRPQDRQFILSSKKLLLSDSGFYLCAWRYQGSGEQYFGPGTRLTVT.

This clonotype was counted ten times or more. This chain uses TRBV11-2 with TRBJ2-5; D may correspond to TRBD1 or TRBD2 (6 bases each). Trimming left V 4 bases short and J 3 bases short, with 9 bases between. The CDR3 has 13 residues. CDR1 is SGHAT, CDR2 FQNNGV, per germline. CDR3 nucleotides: TGTGCCAGCAGCTCGAGGGGGGAAGAGACCCAGTACTTC. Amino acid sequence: CASSSRGEETQYF.

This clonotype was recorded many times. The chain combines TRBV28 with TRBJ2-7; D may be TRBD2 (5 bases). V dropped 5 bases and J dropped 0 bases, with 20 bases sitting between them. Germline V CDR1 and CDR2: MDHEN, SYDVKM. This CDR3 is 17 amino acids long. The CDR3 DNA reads TGTGCCAGCAGTCCGAGATCGGGGAGTACACCCTCCTACGAGCAGTACTTC. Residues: CASSPRSGSTPSYEQYF.

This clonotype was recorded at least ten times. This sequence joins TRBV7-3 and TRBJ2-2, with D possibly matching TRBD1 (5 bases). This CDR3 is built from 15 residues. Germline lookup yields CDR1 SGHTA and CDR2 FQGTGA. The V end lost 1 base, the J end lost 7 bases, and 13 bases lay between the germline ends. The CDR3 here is CASSLSHQTGGELFF. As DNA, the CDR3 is TGTGCCAGCAGCTTAAGTCACCAAACAGGCGGGGAGCTGTTTTTT.

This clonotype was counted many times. The CDR3 reads CASSGDSILYGYTF. The DNA of the CDR3 is TGTGCCAGCAGTGGGGACAGCATCCTCTATGGCTACACCTTC. The chain has TRBV28 and TRBJ1-2; 7 nucleotides align to TRBD1. The V gene's germline CDR1 is MDHEN and CDR2 SYDVKM. The V and J ends lost 5 bases and 4 bases, in that order; junction bases with no gene match: 7. The length of the CDR3 is 14 residues.

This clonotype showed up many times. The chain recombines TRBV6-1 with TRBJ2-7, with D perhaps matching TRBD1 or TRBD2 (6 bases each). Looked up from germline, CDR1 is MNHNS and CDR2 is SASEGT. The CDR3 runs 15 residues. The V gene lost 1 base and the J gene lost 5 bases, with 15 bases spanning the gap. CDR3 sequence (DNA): TGTGCCAGCAGTGAAGAGGCAGGGGACTCTGACGAGCAGTACTTC. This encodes CASSEEAGDSDEQYF.

CDR3 residues: CASSWSWGLAGDGQYF. CDR3 sequence (DNA): TGCGCCAGCAGCTGGAGTTGGGGGCTAGCGGGAGATGGGCAGTACTTC. The genes are TRBV5-1 and TRBJ2-7; TRBD2 aligns across 10 bases. The germline V gene has CDR1 SGHRS and CDR2 YFSETQ. The CDR3 is 16 amino acids. J was trimmed by 9 bases and V by 3 bases; bases with no gene match: 15.

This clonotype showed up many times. This CDR3 is CASSSAIGARGAFF. The CDR3 DNA follows: TGTGCCAGCAGTTCCGCTATCGGGGCCAGAGGAGCTTTCTTT. This chain connects TRBV12-3 or TRBV12-4 to TRBJ1-1; possibly TRBD1 for D (5 bases). The CDR3 has 14 amino acids. V dropped 4 bases and J dropped 10 bases, with 19 bases sitting between them.

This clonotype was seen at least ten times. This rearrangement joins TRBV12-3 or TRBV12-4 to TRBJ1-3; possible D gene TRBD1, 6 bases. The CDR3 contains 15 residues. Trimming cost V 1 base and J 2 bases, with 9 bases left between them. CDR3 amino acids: CASSLVQGAGNTIYF. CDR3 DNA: TGTGCCAGCAGTTTAGTACAGGGTGCTGGAAACACCATATATTTT.

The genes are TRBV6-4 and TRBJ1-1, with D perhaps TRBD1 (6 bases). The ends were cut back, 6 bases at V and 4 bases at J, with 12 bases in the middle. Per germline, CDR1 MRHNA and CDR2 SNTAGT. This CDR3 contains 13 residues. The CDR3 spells CASRDGGATEAFF. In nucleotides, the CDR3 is TGTGCCAGCAGGGACGGGGGGGCCACTGAAGCTTTCTTT.

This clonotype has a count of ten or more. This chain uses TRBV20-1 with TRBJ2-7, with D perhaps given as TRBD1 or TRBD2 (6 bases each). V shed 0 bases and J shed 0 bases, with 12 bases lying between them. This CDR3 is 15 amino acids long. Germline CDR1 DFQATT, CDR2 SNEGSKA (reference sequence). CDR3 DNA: TGCAGTGCTAGAGAGGGGGCCGGGAGCTCCTACGAGCAGTACTTC. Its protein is CSAREGAGSSYEQYF.

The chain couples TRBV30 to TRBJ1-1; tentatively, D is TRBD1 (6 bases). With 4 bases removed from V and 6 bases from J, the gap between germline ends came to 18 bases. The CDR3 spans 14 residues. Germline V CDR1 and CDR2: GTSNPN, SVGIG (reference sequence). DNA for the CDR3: TGTGCCTGGAAAACCAGAGGGGGAGCCGCTGAAGCTTTCTTT. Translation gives CAWKTRGGAAEAFF.

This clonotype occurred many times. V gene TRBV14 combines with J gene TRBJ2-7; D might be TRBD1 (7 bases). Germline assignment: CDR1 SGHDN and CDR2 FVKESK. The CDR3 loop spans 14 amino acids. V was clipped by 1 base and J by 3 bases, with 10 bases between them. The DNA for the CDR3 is TGTGCCAGCAGCCAAGGGCAGGGGGGCTACGAGCAGTACTTC. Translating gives CASSQGQGGYEQYF.

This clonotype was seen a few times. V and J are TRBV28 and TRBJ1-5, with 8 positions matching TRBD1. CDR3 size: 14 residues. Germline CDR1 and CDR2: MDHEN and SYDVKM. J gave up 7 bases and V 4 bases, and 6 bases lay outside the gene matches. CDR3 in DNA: TGTGCCAGCAGTTATCAGGGGGCAAGGCAGCCCCAGCATTTT. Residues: CASSYQGARQPQHF.

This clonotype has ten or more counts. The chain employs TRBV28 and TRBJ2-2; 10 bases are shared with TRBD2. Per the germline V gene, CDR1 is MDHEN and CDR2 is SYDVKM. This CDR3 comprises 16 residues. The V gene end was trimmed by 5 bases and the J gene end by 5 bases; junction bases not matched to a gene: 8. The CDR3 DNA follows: TGTGCCAGCAGTCTTACTAGCGGGATACGGACCGGGGAGCTGTTTTTT. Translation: CASSLTSGIRTGELFF.

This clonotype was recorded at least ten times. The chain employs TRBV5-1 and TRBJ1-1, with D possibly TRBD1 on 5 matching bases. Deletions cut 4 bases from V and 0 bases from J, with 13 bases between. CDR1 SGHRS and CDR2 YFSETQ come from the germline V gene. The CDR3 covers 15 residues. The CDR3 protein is CASSKMTAMNTEAFF. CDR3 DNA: TGCGCCAGCAGCAAGATGACAGCCATGAACACTGAAGCTTTCTTT.